This T cell receptor beta chain was sequenced during a study of beta chain features in type 1 diabetes. Staining for CD45RO/CCR7/CD25/CD127/CD95/CD27 allowed sorting of CD4+ naive, central memory, regulatory and stem cell-like memory cells. Purities in excess of 95% were seen in all sorted populations. This clone was found a few times. The entirety of the isolated RNA underwent reverse transcription, so expressed TCRB transcripts were sequenced. Data came from immunoSEQ multiplex PCR; TCRdb stores just in-frame clones and leaves some out. The table has around 310,000 clones, 11% seen once. V dropped 4 bases and J dropped 1; count of bases not matched to a gene: 2. The CDR3 loop spans 15 amino acids. Germline assignment: CDR1 SNHLY and CDR2 FYNNEI.

The sample consisted of naive CD4+ T cells from blood. This chain links TRBV2 with TRBJ2-3; the match to TRBD2 covers 10 bases. The receptor comes from a woman aged 25 to 39 in good health. The CDR3 nucleotides read TGTGCCAGCAGTGTTCTAGCGGGAGGCACAGATACGCAGTATTTT. This encodes CASSVLAGGTDTQYF.